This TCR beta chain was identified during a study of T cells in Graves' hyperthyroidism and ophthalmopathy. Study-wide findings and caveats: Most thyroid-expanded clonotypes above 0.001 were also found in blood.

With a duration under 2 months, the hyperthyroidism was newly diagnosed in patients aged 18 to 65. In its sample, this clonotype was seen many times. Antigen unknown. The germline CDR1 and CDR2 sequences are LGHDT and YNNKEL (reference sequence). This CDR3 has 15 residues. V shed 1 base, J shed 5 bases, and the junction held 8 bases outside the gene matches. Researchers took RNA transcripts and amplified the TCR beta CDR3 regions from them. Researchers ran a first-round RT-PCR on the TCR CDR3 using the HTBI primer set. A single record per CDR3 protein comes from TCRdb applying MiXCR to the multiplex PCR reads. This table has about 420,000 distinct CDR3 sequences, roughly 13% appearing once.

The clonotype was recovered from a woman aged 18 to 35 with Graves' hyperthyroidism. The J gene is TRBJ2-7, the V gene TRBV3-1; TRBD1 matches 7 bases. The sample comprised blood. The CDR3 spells CASSQAFRQGHEQYF. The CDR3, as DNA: TGTGCCAGCAGCCAAGCATTCCGACAGGGTCACGAGCAGTACTTC.